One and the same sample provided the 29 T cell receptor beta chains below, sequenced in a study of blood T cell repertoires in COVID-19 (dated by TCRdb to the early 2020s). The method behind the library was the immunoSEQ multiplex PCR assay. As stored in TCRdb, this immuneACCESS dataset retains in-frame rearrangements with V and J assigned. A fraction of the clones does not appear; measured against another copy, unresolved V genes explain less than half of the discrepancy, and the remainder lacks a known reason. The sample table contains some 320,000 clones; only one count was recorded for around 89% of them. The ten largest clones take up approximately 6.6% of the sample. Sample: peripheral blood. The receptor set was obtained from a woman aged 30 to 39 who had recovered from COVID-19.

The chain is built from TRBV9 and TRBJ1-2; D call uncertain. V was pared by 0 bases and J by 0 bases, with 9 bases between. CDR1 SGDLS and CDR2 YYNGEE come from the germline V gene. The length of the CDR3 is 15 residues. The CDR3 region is CASSVEADTNYGYTF. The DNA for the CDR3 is TGTGCCAGCAGCGTAGAGGCAGACACTAACTATGGCTACACCTTC.

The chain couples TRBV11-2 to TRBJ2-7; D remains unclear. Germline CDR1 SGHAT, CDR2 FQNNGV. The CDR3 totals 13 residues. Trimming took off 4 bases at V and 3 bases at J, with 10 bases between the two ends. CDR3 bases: TGTGCCAGCAGCTCCCAAAGAGTCTACGAGCAGTACTTC. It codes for CASSSQRVYEQYF.

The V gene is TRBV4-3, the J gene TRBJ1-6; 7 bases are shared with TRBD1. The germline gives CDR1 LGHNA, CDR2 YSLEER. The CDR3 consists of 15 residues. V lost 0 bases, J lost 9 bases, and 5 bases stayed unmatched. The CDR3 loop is CASSQETGNASPLHF. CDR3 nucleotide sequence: TGCGCCAGCAGCCAAGAGACAGGGAATGCTTCACCCCTCCACTTT.

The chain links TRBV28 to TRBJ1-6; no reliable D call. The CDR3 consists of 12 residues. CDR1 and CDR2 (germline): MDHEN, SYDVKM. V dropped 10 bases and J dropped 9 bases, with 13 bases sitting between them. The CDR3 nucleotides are TGTGCCATCGATGGTCGCGGTTCACCCCTCCACTTT. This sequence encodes CAIDGRGSPLHF.

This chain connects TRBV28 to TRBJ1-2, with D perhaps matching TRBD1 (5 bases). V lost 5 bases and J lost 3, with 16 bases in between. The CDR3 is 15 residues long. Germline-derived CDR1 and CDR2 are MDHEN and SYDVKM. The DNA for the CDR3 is TGTGCCAGCAGTACTCTCGGCAGGGCGGACTATGGCTACACCTTC. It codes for CASSTLGRADYGYTF.

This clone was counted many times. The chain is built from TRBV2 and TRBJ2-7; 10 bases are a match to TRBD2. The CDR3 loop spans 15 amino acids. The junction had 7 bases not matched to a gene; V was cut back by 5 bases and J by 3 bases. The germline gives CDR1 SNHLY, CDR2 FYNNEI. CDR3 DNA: TGTGCCAGCAGTTATACGCTAGCGGGGGTCTACGAGCAGTACTTC. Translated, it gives CASSYTLAGVYEQYF.

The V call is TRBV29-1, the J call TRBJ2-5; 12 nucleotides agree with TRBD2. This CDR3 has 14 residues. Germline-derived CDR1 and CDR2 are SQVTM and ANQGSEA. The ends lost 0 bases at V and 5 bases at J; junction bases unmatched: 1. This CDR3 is CSVEDLAGGETQYF. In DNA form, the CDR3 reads TGCAGCGTTGAAGACCTAGCGGGGGGGGAGACCCAGTACTTC.

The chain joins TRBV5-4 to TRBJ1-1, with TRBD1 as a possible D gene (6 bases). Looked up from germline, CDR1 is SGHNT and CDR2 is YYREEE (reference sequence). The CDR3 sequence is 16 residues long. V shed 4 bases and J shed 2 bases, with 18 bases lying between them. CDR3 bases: TGTGCCAGCAGCGCCGGCGGACAGCACACAAACACTGAAGCTTTCTTT. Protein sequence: CASSAGGQHTNTEAFF.

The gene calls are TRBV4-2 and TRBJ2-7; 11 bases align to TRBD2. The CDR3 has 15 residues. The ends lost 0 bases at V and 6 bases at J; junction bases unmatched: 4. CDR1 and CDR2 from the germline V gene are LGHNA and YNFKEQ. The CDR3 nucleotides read TGTGCCAGCAGCCAAGAAATAGCGGGGGGGATCGAGCAGTACTTC. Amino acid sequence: CASSQEIAGGIEQYF.

CDR3 bases: TGTGCCAGCAGCTTGGCAACAGGGACGTATGGCTACACCTTC. Protein: CASSLATGTYGYTF. This chain connects TRBV5-4 to TRBJ1-2; maybe TRBD1 (6 bases). Trimming removed 0 bases from V and 5 bases from J, with 11 bases in between. This CDR3 has 14 amino acids. CDR1 and CDR2 from the germline V gene are SGHNT and YYREEE (reference sequence).

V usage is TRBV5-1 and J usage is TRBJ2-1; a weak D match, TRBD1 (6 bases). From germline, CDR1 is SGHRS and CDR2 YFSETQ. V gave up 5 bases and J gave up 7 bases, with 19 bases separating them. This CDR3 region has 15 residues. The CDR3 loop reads CASRGALGEGNEQFF. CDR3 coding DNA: TGCGCCAGCAGGGGGGCACTTGGGGAAGGGAATGAGCAGTTCTTC.

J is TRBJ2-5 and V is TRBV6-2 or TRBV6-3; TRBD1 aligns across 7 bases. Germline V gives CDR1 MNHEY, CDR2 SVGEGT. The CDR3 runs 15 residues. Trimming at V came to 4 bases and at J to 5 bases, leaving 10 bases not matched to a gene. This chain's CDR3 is CASSSEWTGRETQYF. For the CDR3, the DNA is TGTGCCAGCAGTTCTGAGTGGACAGGCCGGGAGACCCAGTACTTC.

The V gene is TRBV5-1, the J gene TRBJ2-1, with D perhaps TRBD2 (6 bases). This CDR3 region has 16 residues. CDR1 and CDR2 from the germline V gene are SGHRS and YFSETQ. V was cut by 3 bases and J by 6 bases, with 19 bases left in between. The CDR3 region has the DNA TGCGCCAGCAGCTCCCTCCCCCGCGGGGAATCCAATGAGCAGTTCTTC. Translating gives CASSSLPRGESNEQFF.

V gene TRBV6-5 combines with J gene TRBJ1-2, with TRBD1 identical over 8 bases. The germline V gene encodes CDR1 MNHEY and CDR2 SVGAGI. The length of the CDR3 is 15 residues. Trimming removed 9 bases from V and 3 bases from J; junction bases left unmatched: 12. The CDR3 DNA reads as TGTGCCAGTAGATCATCCGCAGGGGGCGACTATGGCTACACCTTC. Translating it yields CASRSSAGGDYGYTF.

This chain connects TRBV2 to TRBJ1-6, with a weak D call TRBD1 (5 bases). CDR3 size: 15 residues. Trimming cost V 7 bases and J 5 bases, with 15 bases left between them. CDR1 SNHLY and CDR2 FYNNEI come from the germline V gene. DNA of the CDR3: TGTGCCAGCACCATTCAGGGCCCGGATAATTCACCCCTCCACTTT. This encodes CASTIQGPDNSPLHF.

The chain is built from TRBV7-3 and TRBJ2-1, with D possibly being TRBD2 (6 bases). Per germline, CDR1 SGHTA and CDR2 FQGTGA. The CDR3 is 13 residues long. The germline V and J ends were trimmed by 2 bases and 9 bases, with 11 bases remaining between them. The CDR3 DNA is TGTGCCAGCAGCTTAGTGGTGGGGGGTGAGCAGTTCTTC. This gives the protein CASSLVVGGEQFF.

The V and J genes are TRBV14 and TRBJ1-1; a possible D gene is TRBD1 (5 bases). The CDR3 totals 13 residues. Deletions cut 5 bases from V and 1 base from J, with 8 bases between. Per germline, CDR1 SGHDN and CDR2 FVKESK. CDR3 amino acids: CASSGGSNTEAFF. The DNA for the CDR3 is TGTGCCAGCAGCGGGGGGTCGAACACTGAAGCTTTCTTT.

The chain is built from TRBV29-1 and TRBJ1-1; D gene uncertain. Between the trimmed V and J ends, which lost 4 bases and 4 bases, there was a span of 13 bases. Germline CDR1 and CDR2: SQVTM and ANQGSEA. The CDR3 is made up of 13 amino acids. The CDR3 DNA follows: TGCAGCGTTGTTGAATCAAGCTTCACTGAAGCTTTCTTT. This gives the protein CSVVESSFTEAFF.

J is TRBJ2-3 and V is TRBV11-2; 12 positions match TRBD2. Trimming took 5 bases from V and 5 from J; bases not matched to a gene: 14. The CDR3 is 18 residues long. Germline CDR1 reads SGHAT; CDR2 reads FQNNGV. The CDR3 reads CASSATRTSGELGDTQYF. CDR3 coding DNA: TGTGCCAGCAGCGCGACCCGGACTAGCGGGGAATTAGGAGATACGCAGTATTTT.

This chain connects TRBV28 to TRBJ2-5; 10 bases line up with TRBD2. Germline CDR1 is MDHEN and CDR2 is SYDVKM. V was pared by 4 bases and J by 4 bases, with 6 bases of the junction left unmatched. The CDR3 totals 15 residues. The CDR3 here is CASSYISGGRETQYF. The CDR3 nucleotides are TGTGCCAGCAGTTATATTAGCGGGGGGCGAGAGACCCAGTACTTC.

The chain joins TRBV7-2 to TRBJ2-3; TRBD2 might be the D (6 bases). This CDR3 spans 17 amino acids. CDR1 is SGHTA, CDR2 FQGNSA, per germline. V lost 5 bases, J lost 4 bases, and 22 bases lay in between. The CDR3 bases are TGTGCCAGCAGCACTTATGGCGGGGCCTTCAGGGCAGATACGCAGTATTTT. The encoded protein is CASSTYGGAFRADTQYF.

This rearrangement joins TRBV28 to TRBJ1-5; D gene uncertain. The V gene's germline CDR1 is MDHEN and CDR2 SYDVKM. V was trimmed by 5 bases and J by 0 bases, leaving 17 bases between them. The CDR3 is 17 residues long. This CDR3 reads CASSTPKTRGSNQPQHF. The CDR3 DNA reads TGTGCCAGCAGTACTCCCAAGACGCGGGGTAGCAATCAGCCCCAGCATTTT.

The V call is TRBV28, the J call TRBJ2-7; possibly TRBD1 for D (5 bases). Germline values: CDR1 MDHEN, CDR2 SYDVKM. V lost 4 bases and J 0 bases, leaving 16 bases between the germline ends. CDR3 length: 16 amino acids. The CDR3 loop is CASSSQGYKSSYEQYF. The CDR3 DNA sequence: TGTGCCAGCAGTTCTCAGGGATATAAGAGCTCCTACGAGCAGTACTTC.

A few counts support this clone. The CDR3 reads CASSQEDIYGYTF. The DNA of the CDR3 is TGCGCCAGCAGCCAAGAAGACATCTATGGCTACACCTTC. The chain combines TRBV4-1 with TRBJ1-2, with D unclear. CDR1 is MGHRA, CDR2 YSYEKL, per germline. The CDR3 covers 13 residues. The V gene lost 0 bases and the J gene lost 4 bases, with 6 bases spanning the gap.

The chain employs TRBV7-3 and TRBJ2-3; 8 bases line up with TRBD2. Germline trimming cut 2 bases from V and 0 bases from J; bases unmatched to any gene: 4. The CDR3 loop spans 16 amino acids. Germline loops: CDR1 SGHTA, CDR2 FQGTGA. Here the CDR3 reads CASSLGSGVSTDTQYF. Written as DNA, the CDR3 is TGTGCCAGCAGCTTAGGTAGCGGGGTGAGCACAGATACGCAGTATTTT.

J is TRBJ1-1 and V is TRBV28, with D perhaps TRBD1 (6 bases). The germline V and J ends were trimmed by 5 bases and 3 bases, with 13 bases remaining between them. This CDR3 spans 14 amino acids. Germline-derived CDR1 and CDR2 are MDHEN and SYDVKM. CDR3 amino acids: CASSPIGQYTEAFF. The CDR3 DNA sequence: TGTGCCAGCAGTCCCATCGGACAGTACACTGAAGCTTTCTTT.

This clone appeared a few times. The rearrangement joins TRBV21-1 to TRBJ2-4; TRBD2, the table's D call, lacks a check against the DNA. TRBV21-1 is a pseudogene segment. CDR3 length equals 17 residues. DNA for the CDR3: TGTGCCAGCAGCAAAGGCGGGACTAGCGGGGGCCCGAACATTCAGTACTTC. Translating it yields CASSKGGTSGGPNIQYF.

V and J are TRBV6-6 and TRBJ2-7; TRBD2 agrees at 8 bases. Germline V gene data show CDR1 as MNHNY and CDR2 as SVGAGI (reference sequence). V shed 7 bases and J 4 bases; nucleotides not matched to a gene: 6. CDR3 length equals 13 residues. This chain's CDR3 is CASMGLDGYEQYF. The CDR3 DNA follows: TGTGCCAGCATGGGACTAGATGGTTACGAGCAGTACTTC.

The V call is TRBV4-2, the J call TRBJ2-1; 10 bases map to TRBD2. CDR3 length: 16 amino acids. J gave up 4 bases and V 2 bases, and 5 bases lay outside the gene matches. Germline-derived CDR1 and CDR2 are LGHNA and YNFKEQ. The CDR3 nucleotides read TGTGCCAGCAGCCAAAGCGGGGGGGCCCGTTACAATGAGCAGTTCTTC. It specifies CASSQSGGARYNEQFF.